This entry lists 22 T cell receptor beta chains sequenced from one sample in a study of glioma-infiltrating T cells after dendritic cell vaccination. Generated by immunoSEQ multiplex PCR, the TCRdb table keeps only in-frame clones and is missing some. Of approximately 85,000 clones in the sample, around 85% were seen once. Time point denoted: after dendritic cell vaccination, including at tumor progression/relapse. Sequenced material: blood, taken after dendritic cell vaccination. These TCRs come from a human donor with glioblastoma.

This clone was observed once. V usage is TRBV6-5 and J usage is TRBJ2-4; D is perhaps TRBD1 (6 bases). The CDR3 loop spans 13 amino acids. Germline values: CDR1 MNHEY, CDR2 SVGAGI. Trimming left V 2 bases short and J 4 bases short, with 6 bases between. CDR3 in DNA: TGTGCCAGCAGTTACGACAGGAAAAACATTCAGTACTTC. Its protein product is CASSYDRKNIQYF.

The CDR3 sequence: CASSQPRDRGDGYTF. CDR3 in DNA: TGTGCCAGCAGCCAACCCCGGGACAGGGGGGATGGCTACACCTTC. This rearrangement joins TRBV28 to TRBJ1-2, with 11 nucleotides matching TRBD1. From germline, CDR1 is MDHEN and CDR2 SYDVKM. The CDR3 covers 15 residues. V was clipped by 6 bases and J by 6 bases; unmatched bases: 9.

The rearrangement joins TRBV9 to TRBJ2-3; D is possibly TRBD2 (6 bases). The V and J ends lost 4 bases and 0 bases respectively, with 12 bases between them. The germline V gene has CDR1 SGDLS and CDR2 YYNGEE. The CDR3 has 15 amino acids. The CDR3 DNA sequence: TGTGCCAGCAGCCCGGGCGGGGCTAGCACAGATACGCAGTATTTT. Its translation is CASSPGGASTDTQYF.

The chain uses TRBV6-1 and TRBJ2-3; possibly TRBD2 for D (5 bases). Per germline, CDR1 MNHNS and CDR2 SASEGT. The CDR3 loop spans 16 amino acids. V dropped 0 bases and J dropped 6 bases, with 16 bases sitting between them. CDR3 sequence reads: CASSEAGVARGDTQYF. The CDR3 DNA is TGTGCCAGCAGTGAAGCAGGCGTGGCACGGGGTGATACGCAGTATTTT.

The CDR3 nucleotides are TGTGCCAGTACTTTTACAGGGATTGGCACTGAAGCTTTCTTT. Its protein product is CASTFTGIGTEAFF. The chain employs TRBV19 and TRBJ1-1, with a weak D call TRBD1 (6 bases). The V and J ends lost 7 bases and 4 bases respectively, with 16 bases between them. The length of the CDR3 is 14 residues. Germline values: CDR1 LNHDA, CDR2 SQIVND (reference sequence).

This chain connects TRBV7-6 to TRBJ2-7; 7 positions agree with TRBD1. J lost 5 bases, V lost 5 bases, and 9 bases had no gene match. CDR1 SGHVS and CDR2 FNYEAQ come from the germline V gene. This CDR3 region has 14 residues. In DNA, the CDR3 is TGTGCCAGCAGCCCACGGACAGGTCCGGACGAGCAGTACTTC. Its protein product is CASSPRTGPDEQYF.

J is TRBJ1-1 and V is TRBV28; D gene ambiguous. This CDR3 has 12 residues. Germline V gene sequence: CDR1 MDHEN, CDR2 SYDVKM. Trimming removed 3 bases from V and 1 base from J, with 3 bases in between. CDR3 sequence reads: CASSFRNTEAFF. Here the CDR3 DNA reads TGTGCCAGCAGTTTTCGGAACACTGAAGCTTTCTTT.

The V call is TRBV7-2, the J call TRBJ2-7; unclear D gene. CDR1 is SGHTA and CDR2 is FQGNSA in the germline V gene. CDR3 length: 13 residues. Trimming stripped 3 bases from V and 0 bases from J, with 6 bases between. The CDR3, as DNA: TGTGCCAGCAGCTTCCACAACTCCTACGAGCAGTACTTC. Protein sequence: CASSFHNSYEQYF.

V gene TRBV7-6 combines with J gene TRBJ2-7, with unresolved D. V was cut by 0 bases and J by 3 bases, with 9 bases left in between. The CDR3 sequence is 14 residues long. The V gene's germline CDR1 is SGHVS and CDR2 FNYEAQ. This CDR3 is CASSLAASDYEQYF. DNA for the CDR3: TGTGCCAGCAGCTTAGCCGCGAGTGACTACGAGCAGTACTTC.

The rearrangement links TRBV2 to TRBJ1-2, with a weak D call TRBD1 (5 bases). Germline-derived CDR1 and CDR2 are SNHLY and FYNNEI. V shed 6 bases and J shed 4 bases, with 12 bases lying between them. The CDR3 has 13 amino acids. The CDR3 DNA reads as TGTGCCAGCAGCGCGGGGCGGTCCTATGGCTACACCTTC. Its translation: CASSAGRSYGYTF.

This chain joins TRBV5-1 and TRBJ2-1, with TRBD1 matching over 7 bases. V dropped 2 bases and J dropped 7; count of bases not matched to a gene: 6. This CDR3 contains 14 residues. Germline CDR1 SGHRS, CDR2 YFSETQ. The DNA for the CDR3 is TGCGCCAGCAGCTTTTCAGGGGGTTCGAATGAGCAGTTCTTC. As protein: CASSFSGGSNEQFF.

The CDR3 loop reads CASSLSDTEAFF. CDR3 bases: TGTGCCAGCAGCTTGAGCGACACTGAAGCTTTCTTT. The chain employs TRBV7-9 and TRBJ1-1, with D uncertain. The CDR3 is 12 amino acids. Trimming left V 3 bases short and J 3 bases short, with 5 bases between. Germline V gives CDR1 SEHNR, CDR2 FQNEAQ (reference sequence).

This chain uses TRBV5-1 with TRBJ1-2; D remains unclear. Germline CDR1 reads SGHRS; CDR2 reads YFSETQ. The CDR3 has 14 residues. Trimming took 4 bases from V and 3 from J, leaving 13 bases between them. The CDR3 spells CASSPQRVDYGYTF. The CDR3 region has the DNA TGCGCCAGCAGCCCTCAGAGGGTCGACTATGGCTACACCTTC.

This clone was recorded many times. The chain employs TRBV4-2 and TRBJ2-3, with 8 bases that match TRBD2. The CDR3 runs 18 residues. V gave up 2 bases and J gave up 0 bases; unmatched junction bases: 10. Germline V lookup: CDR1 LGHNA, CDR2 YNFKEQ. DNA for the CDR3: TGTGCCAGCAGCCAATCTCATACTAGCGGTACTAGCACAGATACGCAGTATTTT. It codes for CASSQSHTSGTSTDTQYF.

This clone was observed once. The chain is built from TRBV6-5 and TRBJ2-5; TRBD2 is a possible D gene (5 bases). The germline V gene encodes CDR1 MNHEY and CDR2 SVGAGI. V was cut by 6 bases and J by 11 bases, with 16 bases left in between. CDR3 size: 12 residues. The CDR3 sequence: CASSYNVGEQYF. The CDR3 coding sequence is TGTGCCAGCAGCTATAACGTCGGGGAGCAGTACTTC.

This chain links TRBV7-2 with TRBJ2-1; 7 nucleotides match TRBD2. J was trimmed by 4 bases and V by 5 bases; bases with no gene match: 11. Germline lookup yields CDR1 SGHTA and CDR2 FQGNSA. This CDR3 has 16 residues. The CDR3 loop reads CASSRSSGGSYNEQFF. The CDR3 DNA sequence: TGTGCCAGCAGCAGAAGCTCGGGAGGCTCGTACAATGAGCAGTTCTTC.

This clone was recorded once. J is TRBJ2-2 and V is TRBV28; possibly TRBD2 for D (7 bases). Looked up from germline, CDR1 is MDHEN and CDR2 is SYDVKM. Trimming cost V 2 bases and J 4 bases, with 14 bases left between them. The CDR3 runs to 16 residues. The CDR3 region has the DNA TGTGCCAGCAGTTTAGGGGGAGGGGGAGGCACCGGGGAGCTGTTTTTT. It codes for CASSLGGGGGTGELFF.

This clone was detected only once. The gene calls are TRBV7-3 and TRBJ2-1; no clear D. The CDR3 contains 14 residues. Deletions cut 6 bases from V and 1 base from J, with 10 bases between. Germline V lookup: CDR1 SGHTA, CDR2 FQGTGA. Written as DNA, the CDR3 is TGTGCCAGCAGTCCAGCGCCATCCTACAATGAGCAGTTCTTC. It yields the protein CASSPAPSYNEQFF.

This clone occurred a few times. The chain combines TRBV6-5 with TRBJ2-5; a possible D gene is TRBD1 (6 bases). Trimming pared 5 bases from V and 8 bases from J, leaving 15 bases between. The CDR3 consists of 13 residues. From germline, CDR1 is MNHEY and CDR2 SVGAGI. The CDR3 loop reads CASSTDSRRTQYF. The CDR3 bases are TGTGCCAGCAGTACGGACAGTCGGCGTACCCAGTACTTC.

This clone was seen once. V and J are TRBV21-1 and TRBJ1-2; TRBD1 reflects the table's D call only, with no check against the DNA. TRBV21-1 is recorded as a pseudogene. The CDR3 runs to 14 residues. CDR3 nucleotide sequence: TGTGCCAGCAGTCAGGGGGCCTTTGTGGGGGGCTACACCTTC. It specifies CASSQGAFVGGYTF.

This clone has just one count. The chain links TRBV9 to TRBJ2-3, with 10 bases identical to TRBD2. This CDR3 has 14 residues. V was pared by 4 bases and J by 4 bases, with 3 bases of the junction left unmatched. CDR1 is SGDLS and CDR2 is YYNGEE in the germline V gene. The CDR3 coding sequence is TGTGCCAGCAGCCCAAGCGGGGGGGCAGATACGCAGTATTTT. Its translation is CASSPSGGADTQYF.

The chain has TRBV27 and TRBJ2-7; D is possibly TRBD2 (5 bases). The CDR3 extends over 13 amino acids. The V end lost 3 bases, the J end lost 5 bases, and 11 bases lay between the germline ends. Germline assignment: CDR1 MNHEY and CDR2 SMNVEV (reference sequence). CDR3 DNA sequence: TGTGCCAGCAGTTTTTTCCCGGGAAACGAGCAGTACTTC. Translation gives CASSFFPGNEQYF.